The 8 T cell receptor beta chains presented below share a single source sample, sequenced in a study of CD8+CD57+ T cells in acquired aplastic anemia. TCR beta VDJ combinations and CDR3 sequences were profiled from genomic DNA. Each CDR3 protein gets one entry after TCRdb re-called the reads with MiXCR. This table has around 170,000 distinct CDR3 sequences, around 47% appearing once. Patients chosen for sequencing had shown CD8+CD57+ cell expansion by flow cytometry. The sample comprised sorted CD4+, CD8+, or CD8+CD57+ T cells (not recorded which) from PBMCs. The receptors come from a human donor with aplastic anemia.

The chain links TRBV20-1 to TRBJ1-1, with 8 bases that match TRBD1. This CDR3 contains 17 residues. Per the germline V gene, CDR1 is DFQATT and CDR2 is SNEGSKA (reference sequence). V was pared by 3 bases and J by 4 bases, with 16 bases of the junction left unmatched. The CDR3 bases are TGCAGTGCTAGTCCACCGGGAACAGGGGGTCAGGGCACTGAAGCTTTCTTT. Its translation: CSASPPGTGGQGTEAFF.

This clonotype was seen repeatedly, ten times or more. The J gene is TRBJ1-1, the V gene TRBV20-1; no definite D call. From germline, CDR1 is DFQATT and CDR2 SNEGSKA (reference sequence). V lost 2 bases to trimming and J lost 2 bases, with 6 bases between them. The CDR3 has 12 amino acids. The CDR3 reads CSARPGNTEAFF. The CDR3 region has the DNA TGCAGTGCTAGACCGGGAAACACTGAAGCTTTCTTT.

This clonotype has more than one count but fewer than ten. This chain links TRBV3-1 with TRBJ2-3; TRBD2 is a possible D gene (5 bases). The CDR3 is made up of 13 amino acids. Trimming left V 0 bases short and J 12 bases short, with 13 bases between. Germline V lookup: CDR1 LGHDT, CDR2 YNNKEL (reference sequence). The CDR3 DNA reads as TGTGCCAGCAGCCAAGATCGGCGGGCCACTCAGTATTTT. Residues: CASSQDRRATQYF.

The genes are TRBV25-1 and TRBJ2-6; D possibly corresponds to TRBD2 (6 bases). The CDR3 runs 16 residues. With 3 bases removed from V and 4 bases from J, the gap between germline ends came to 13 bases. Germline lookup yields CDR1 MGHDK and CDR2 SYGVNS. The CDR3 bases are TGTGCCAGCAGTGACGGGACTCTAACCGGGGCCAACGTCCTGACTTTC. This codes for CASSDGTLTGANVLTF.

The CDR3 sequence: CSVEDLVRDTQYF. The CDR3 nucleotides are TGCAGCGTTGAAGATCTGGTGCGGGATACGCAGTATTTT. The rearrangement uses TRBV29-1 and TRBJ2-3; D is undetermined. Germline V CDR1 and CDR2: SQVTM, ANQGSEA. Trimming pared 0 bases from V and 6 bases from J, leaving 10 bases between. The CDR3 is made up of 13 amino acids.

CDR3 region: CASSSQPDSPLHF. The CDR3 bases are TGTGCCAGCAGCTCGCAGCCTGATTCACCCCTCCACTTT. The chain joins TRBV7-3 to TRBJ1-6, with D unclear. The CDR3 runs 13 residues. Between the trimmed V and J ends, which lost 4 bases and 8 bases, there was a span of 9 bases. Germline V lookup: CDR1 SGHTA, CDR2 FQGTGA.

The chain recombines TRBV9 with TRBJ2-5; D possibly matches TRBD1 or TRBD2 (6 bases each). Germline values: CDR1 SGDLS, CDR2 YYNGEE. V gave up 4 bases and J gave up 5 bases, with 18 bases separating them. This CDR3 spans 15 amino acids. CDR3 sequence reads: CASSLKWGARETQYF. The CDR3 bases are TGTGCCAGCAGCCTAAAATGGGGGGCCAGGGAGACCCAGTACTTC.

The CDR3 loop reads CSVAGANYEQYF. The DNA of the CDR3 is TGCAGCGTAGCGGGAGCGAACTACGAGCAGTACTTC. The gene calls are TRBV29-1 and TRBJ2-7, with TRBD2 identical over 8 bases. The CDR3 loop spans 12 amino acids. V lost 6 bases, J lost 3 bases, and 4 bases stayed unmatched. Germline CDR1 and CDR2: SQVTM and ANQGSEA.